The 30 T cell receptor beta chains reported below all come from one sample, sequenced in a study of monozygotic twins with inflammatory bowel disease. With the 5' RACE reads reprocessed, TCRdb shows one record per CDR3 protein and no DNA. The sample totals over 100,000 distinct CDR3 sequences. The material sequenced was blood. Receptor source: a human donor with ulcerative colitis or Crohn's disease, or a healthy co-twin of an affected twin (not recorded which).

The V and J genes are TRBV12-3 or TRBV12-4 and TRBJ1-5. The CDR3 covers 15 residues. The CDR3 protein is CASSLKGYRNQPQHF.

The genes are TRBV27 and TRBJ2-5; without DNA, the TCRdb call of TRBD1 cannot be checked. In germline, CDR1 is MNHEY, CDR2 SMNVEV (reference sequence). The CDR3 contains 15 residues. The CDR3 sequence is CASSPTSRGTGTQYF.

The chain combines TRBV11-2 with TRBJ2-3; TCRdb indicates TRBD1, and absent DNA this call remains unverified. The CDR3 has 15 residues. Germline assignment: CDR1 SGHAT and CDR2 FQNNGV. CDR3 amino acids: CASSLEWTDTDTQYF. The entire variable domain, with the rest obtained from reference TRBV11-2 and TRBJ2-3, is as follows: EAGVAQSPRYKIIEKRQSVAFWCNPISGHATLYWYQQILGQGPKLLIQFQNNGVVDDSQLPKDRFSAERLKGVDSTLKIQPAKLEDSAVYLCASSLEWTDTDTQYFGPGTRLTVL.

V usage is TRBV15 and J usage is TRBJ2-5; as DNA is missing, the TRBD1 call by TCRdb cannot be tested. The CDR3 consists of 13 residues. The V gene's germline CDR1 is LNHNV and CDR2 YYDKDF (reference sequence). The CDR3 region is CATSRAGRETQYF.

The rearrangement links TRBV6-6 to TRBJ1-2; the D gene TCRdb calls, TRBD1, cannot be checked with no DNA. The V gene's germline CDR1 is MNHNY and CDR2 SVGAGI (reference sequence). The CDR3 extends over 13 amino acids. The CDR3 protein is CASSPPGNYGYTF.

The gene calls are TRBV15 and TRBJ1-4; TCRdb picks TRBD1, but there is no DNA to check that call. The V gene's germline CDR1 is LNHNV and CDR2 YYDKDF (reference sequence). The CDR3 is made up of 16 amino acids. CDR3 sequence: CATSRAAGQAGEKLFF.

The chain links TRBV12-3 or TRBV12-4 to TRBJ2-7; no DNA is available, so the TRBD1 call from TCRdb remains unchecked. The CDR3 totals 14 residues. The CDR3 region is CASSLDGGRYEQYF.

J is TRBJ2-7 and V is TRBV5-4; there is no DNA to check the TCRdb D call of TRBD2. Per the germline V gene, CDR1 is SGHNT and CDR2 is YYREEE (reference sequence). The CDR3 runs to 14 residues. The CDR3 loop reads CASSPPGLFGEQYF.

This chain uses TRBV7-3 with TRBJ2-5. The germline gives CDR1 SGHTA, CDR2 FQGTGA. CDR3 length: 14 amino acids. This CDR3 reads CASSTTVTGETQYF.

This chain connects TRBV20-1 to TRBJ2-3. Germline V lookup: CDR1 DFQATT, CDR2 SNEGSKA (reference sequence). The CDR3 loop spans 11 amino acids. The CDR3 loop reads CSVRILDTQYF.

The chain couples TRBV7-3 to TRBJ2-3; without DNA, the TCRdb call of TRBD1 cannot be checked. This CDR3 is 15 amino acids long. Germline loops: CDR1 SGHTA, CDR2 FQGTGA. The CDR3 region is CASSLFGGGTDTQYF.

The chain uses TRBV5-1 and TRBJ2-7; TCRdb returns TRBD2, unconfirmable since there is no DNA. Germline CDR1 and CDR2: SGHRS and YFSETQ. The length of the CDR3 is 14 residues. CDR3 amino acids: CASSLGAGTYEQYF. Full variable domain (remainder filled in from reference TRBV5-1 and TRBJ2-7): KAGVTQTPRYLIKTRGQQVTLSCSPISGHRSVSWYQQTPGQGLQFLFEYFSETQRNKGNFPGRFSGRQFSNSRSEMNVSTLELGDSALYLCASSLGAGTYEQYFGPGTRLTVT.

The chain employs TRBV5-6 and TRBJ2-1. The germline V gene has CDR1 SGHDT and CDR2 YYEEEE. CDR3 length: 14 residues. This chain's CDR3 is CASSFSQSFREQFF.

This chain joins TRBV5-1 and TRBJ1-3. The length of the CDR3 is 15 residues. Germline assignment: CDR1 SGHRS and CDR2 YFSETQ. CDR3 in amino acids: CASSLGGRSGNTIYF.

The rearrangement uses TRBV24-1 and TRBJ2-3; TCRdb selects TRBD1, and the lack of DNA leaves this call unchecked. CDR1 is KGHDR, CDR2 SFDVKD, per germline. The CDR3 is 16 residues long. CDR3 protein: CATSDLGTDWTDTQYF.

This chain uses TRBV7-9 with TRBJ1-1. From germline, CDR1 is SEHNR and CDR2 FQNEAQ (reference sequence). The CDR3 has 15 amino acids. CDR3 loop: CASSLRGGVGTEAFF.

The chain couples TRBV25-1 to TRBJ1-5; TCRdb designates TRBD1, a call that cannot be tested without DNA. Looked up from germline, CDR1 is MGHDK and CDR2 is SYGVNS. The CDR3 sequence is 13 residues long. CDR3 sequence reads: CASKGNDQGPQHF.

The chain recombines TRBV6-5 with TRBJ1-1. The CDR3 sequence is 14 residues long. CDR1 is MNHEY, CDR2 SVGAGI, per germline. This CDR3 is CASSYGGVAAEAFF.

The V gene is TRBV28, the J gene TRBJ1-1; the D call from TCRdb, TRBD1, cannot be confirmed without DNA. This CDR3 comprises 16 residues. CDR1 is MDHEN, CDR2 SYDVKM, per germline. The CDR3 loop is CASSSPRTASNTEAFF.

This chain links TRBV28 with TRBJ2-5; TCRdb's D gene call, TRBD2, goes unchecked for lack of DNA. The CDR3 runs 19 residues. Germline V gene data show CDR1 as MDHEN and CDR2 as SYDVKM. The chain's CDR3 is CASRDLQGKEGGHQETQYF. Together with reference TRBV28 and TRBJ2-5, the CDR3 gives the full variable domain: DVKVTQSSRYLVKRTGEKVFLECVQDMDHENMFWYRQDPGLGLRLIYFSYDVKMKEKGDIPEGYSVSREKKERFSLILESASTNQTSMYLCASRDLQGKEGGHQETQYFGPGTRLLVL.

The chain combines TRBV7-9 with TRBJ1-1; TCRdb's D gene call, TRBD1, goes unchecked for lack of DNA. This CDR3 spans 13 amino acids. Germline loops: CDR1 SEHNR, CDR2 FQNEAQ (reference sequence). This CDR3 reads CASSRRQGTEAFF.

The chain is built from TRBV20-1 and TRBJ1-1; TCRdb selects TRBD1, and the lack of DNA leaves this call unchecked. The CDR3 extends over 15 amino acids. Germline CDR1 and CDR2: DFQATT and SNEGSKA (reference sequence). The CDR3 here is CSAESSTGLNTEAFF.

The chain employs TRBV12-3 or TRBV12-4 and TRBJ1-5; TCRdb proposes TRBD1, but this gene call is untestable without DNA. The CDR3 extends over 15 amino acids. The CDR3 reads CASRPSGASNQPQHF.

The rearrangement uses TRBV7-3 and TRBJ2-7; TCRdb indicates TRBD2, and absent DNA this call remains unverified. The V gene's germline CDR1 is SGHTA and CDR2 FQGTGA. This CDR3 is 14 amino acids long. The CDR3 sequence: CASSLTSGSYEQYF.

CDR3 region: CASSAQGANTGELFF. The chain links TRBV2 to TRBJ2-2; TCRdb's D call of TRBD1 is untestable without DNA. Germline V gene lookup returns CDR1 SNHLY and CDR2 FYNNEI. This CDR3 has 15 amino acids.

The V gene is TRBV5-1, the J gene TRBJ2-5; the D call of TRBD2 rests on TCRdb alone, since no DNA is present to check it. Germline lookup yields CDR1 SGHRS and CDR2 YFSETQ. The CDR3 length is 13 residues. CDR3 residues: CASASRGGETQYF.

The chain couples TRBV7-8 to TRBJ1-4; TCRdb's assignment of TRBD1 cannot be checked, as there is no DNA. This CDR3 spans 15 amino acids. CDR1 and CDR2 from the germline V gene are SGHVS and FQNEAQ. CDR3: CASSSNRATNEKLFF.

This chain joins TRBV20-1 and TRBJ2-5; without DNA, the TCRdb call of TRBD1 cannot be checked. The germline gives CDR1 DFQATT, CDR2 SNEGSKA (reference sequence). The CDR3 sequence is 14 residues long. CDR3 loop: CSAYRGVYQETQYF.

V gene TRBV20-1 combines with J gene TRBJ2-1; the TRBD2 assignment by TCRdb is unverifiable without DNA. The germline V gene encodes CDR1 DFQATT and CDR2 SNEGSKA (reference sequence). The CDR3 runs to 15 residues. The CDR3 sequence: CSASPASGRIGEQFF.

The chain joins TRBV7-6 to TRBJ2-7; with no DNA, the TCRdb D assignment of TRBD1 cannot be verified. CDR3 length: 16 amino acids. Germline CDR1 is SGHVS and CDR2 is FNYEAQ. The CDR3 sequence: CASSLRLAGMSFEQYF.